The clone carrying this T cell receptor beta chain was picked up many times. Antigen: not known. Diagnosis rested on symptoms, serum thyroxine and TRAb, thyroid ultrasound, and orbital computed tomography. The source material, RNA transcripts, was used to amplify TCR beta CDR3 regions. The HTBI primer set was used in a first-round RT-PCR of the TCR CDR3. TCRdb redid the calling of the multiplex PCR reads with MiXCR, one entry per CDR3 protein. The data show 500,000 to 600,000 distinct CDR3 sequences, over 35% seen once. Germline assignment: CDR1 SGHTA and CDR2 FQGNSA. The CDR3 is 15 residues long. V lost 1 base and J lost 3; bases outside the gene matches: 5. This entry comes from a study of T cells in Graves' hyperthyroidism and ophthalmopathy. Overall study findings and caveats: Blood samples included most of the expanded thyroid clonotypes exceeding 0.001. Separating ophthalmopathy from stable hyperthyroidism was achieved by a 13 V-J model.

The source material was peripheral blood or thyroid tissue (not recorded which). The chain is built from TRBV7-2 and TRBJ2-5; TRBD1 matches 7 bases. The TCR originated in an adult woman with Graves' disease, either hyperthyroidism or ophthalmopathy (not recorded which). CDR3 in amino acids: CASSLGDRREETQYF. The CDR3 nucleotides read TGTGCCAGCAGCTTAGGGGACAGAAGGGAAGAGACCCAGTACTTC.